What follows are 15 T cell receptor beta chains derived from one specimen sequenced in a study of shared clonotypes between healthy human individuals. Here immunoSEQ multiplex PCR was the method, and the copy in TCRdb shows in-frame clones only, minus some. The table includes roughly 500,000 clones, about 96% detected once. Sequenced input: naive CD4+ T cells sorted from blood. Subset given: CD45RA+ positively selected. These receptors all stem from a woman in her 30s in good health.

The J gene is TRBJ1-1, the V gene TRBV28; D is undetermined. The CDR3 covers 19 residues. The germline V and J ends were trimmed by 2 bases and 0 bases, with 22 bases remaining between them. Looked up from germline, CDR1 is MDHEN and CDR2 is SYDVKM. CDR3 loop: CASSLVGSLLGLMNTEAFF. In nucleotides, the CDR3 is TGTGCCAGCAGTTTAGTCGGCAGTTTACTTGGGCTCATGAACACTGAAGCTTTCTTT.

The chain uses TRBV4-1 and TRBJ2-2; D gene unclear. From germline, CDR1 is MGHRA and CDR2 YSYEKL. Trimming removed 1 base from V and 6 bases from J, with 15 bases in between. The CDR3 is made up of 16 amino acids. CDR3 nucleotides: TGCGCCAGCAGCCAAGTTTCTGGAGTACGATCCGGGGAGCTGTTTTTT. It is translated as CASSQVSGVRSGELFF.

CDR3 in amino acids: CSVGEGQGQPQHF. The CDR3 nucleotides read TGCAGCGTTGGGGAGGGGCAGGGACAGCCCCAGCATTTT. The rearrangement joins TRBV29-1 to TRBJ1-5, with D tentatively TRBD1 (5 bases). The CDR3 spans 13 residues. Trimming removed 4 bases from V and 7 bases from J, with 14 bases in between. Germline V CDR1 and CDR2: SQVTM, ANQGSEA.

This clone was observed a single time. The gene calls are TRBV18 and TRBJ2-7, with 14 bases identical to TRBD2. This CDR3 has 15 amino acids. Trimming cost V 3 bases and J 7 bases; bases outside gene matches: 5. Germline-derived CDR1 and CDR2 are KGHSH and LQKENI. In nucleotides, the CDR3 is TGTGCCAGCTCACCGGGACTAGCGGGAGTAGGAGAGCAGTACTTC. Translating it yields CASSPGLAGVGEQYF.

This rearrangement joins TRBV11-2 to TRBJ2-1, with D perhaps given as TRBD1 or TRBD2 (8 bases each). V lost 0 bases and J 8 bases, leaving 17 bases between the germline ends. The germline gives CDR1 SGHAT, CDR2 FQNNGV. The CDR3 runs to 16 residues. The CDR3 spells CASSLDLSGTGHEQFF. CDR3 in DNA: TGTGCCAGCAGCTTAGATCTTAGCGGGACAGGACATGAGCAGTTCTTC.

CDR3 coding DNA: TGCGCCAGCAGCCAGACAGGGGGCGTGGGGGAGCAGTACTTC. Its translation: CASSQTGGVGEQYF. The V gene is TRBV4-1, the J gene TRBJ2-7; TRBD1 aligns across 10 bases. Looked up from germline, CDR1 is MGHRA and CDR2 is YSYEKL. This CDR3 contains 14 residues. V lost 3 bases and J lost 7; bases outside the gene matches: 6.

J is TRBJ2-7 and V is TRBV6-6; maybe TRBD2 (6 bases). Trimming left V 2 bases short and J 2 bases short, with 16 bases between. In germline, CDR1 is MNHNY, CDR2 SVGAGI (reference sequence). This CDR3 spans 16 amino acids. The DNA of the CDR3 is TGTGCCAGCAGTTACCGAGTGGTGGGGGGTCCCTACGAGCAGTACTTC. Protein sequence: CASSYRVVGGPYEQYF.

The sample holds one count of this clone. CDR3 nucleotide sequence: TGTGCCAGCAGCGGCCAGCGGGTTATTACCGGGGAGCTGTTTTTT. It translates to CASSGQRVITGELFF. This chain joins TRBV11-2 and TRBJ2-2, with D possibly matching TRBD2 (6 bases). The germline gives CDR1 SGHAT, CDR2 FQNNGV. V shed 5 bases and J shed 5 bases, with 15 bases lying between them. CDR3 length: 15 amino acids.

The chain employs TRBV6-6 and TRBJ2-7; possibly TRBD2 for D (7 bases). The CDR3 covers 15 residues. Germline CDR1 reads MNHNY; CDR2 reads SVGAGI (reference sequence). V shed 0 bases and J shed 3 bases, with 12 bases lying between them. CDR3 sequence (DNA): TGTGCCAGCAGTTACTCGGACAGCGGGGTCTACGAGCAGTACTTC. Its protein product is CASSYSDSGVYEQYF.

This sequence joins TRBV9 and TRBJ2-3; 10 bases match TRBD2. The CDR3 extends over 14 amino acids. J lost 6 bases, V lost 3 bases, and 4 bases had no gene match. Germline lookup yields CDR1 SGDLS and CDR2 YYNGEE. The DNA of the CDR3 is TGTGCCAGCAGCGGGCGGACTAGCGGCGATACGCAGTATTTT. Translation gives CASSGRTSGDTQYF.

In this sample, this clone turned up once. The V gene is TRBV15, the J gene TRBJ1-3; 9 nucleotides align to TRBD1. From germline, CDR1 is LNHNV and CDR2 YYDKDF (reference sequence). The CDR3 is 16 amino acids. The V and J ends lost 5 bases and 0 bases, in that order; junction bases with no gene match: 5. The CDR3 nucleotides read TGTGCCACCAGCGGGGACAGGGTGAGCTCTGGAAACACCATATATTTT. This gives the protein CATSGDRVSSGNTIYF. The entire variable domain, with the rest obtained from reference TRBV15 and TRBJ1-3, is as follows: DAMVIQNPRYQVTQFGKPVTLSCSQTLNHNVMYWYQQKSSQAPKLLFHYYDKDFNNEADTPDNFQSRRPNTSFCFLDIRSPGLGDTAMYLCATSGDRVSSGNTIYFGEGSWLTVV.

J is TRBJ1-5 and V is TRBV6-1; 8 bases map to TRBD1. The CDR3 has 17 residues. CDR1 MNHNS and CDR2 SASEGT come from the germline V gene. After removal of 2 bases from V and 4 bases from J, the junction contained 10 bases not matched to a gene. The CDR3 DNA is TGTGCCAGCAGTGAACTTTTGGGCCAGGGGGCTAATCAGCCCCAGCATTTT. Its protein product is CASSELLGQGANQPQHF.

This rearrangement joins TRBV28 to TRBJ1-5, with a possible D match to TRBD1 (6 bases). The V gene lost 6 bases and the J gene lost 0 bases, with 18 bases spanning the gap. CDR3 size: 17 residues. From germline, CDR1 is MDHEN and CDR2 SYDVKM. The DNA for the CDR3 is TGTGCCAGCAGGTCAACAGGGACGGGATATAGCAATCAGCCCCAGCATTTT. Residues: CASRSTGTGYSNQPQHF.

V is TRBV30 and J is TRBJ2-1; no firm D call. The length of the CDR3 is 15 residues. Germline V gene data show CDR1 as GTSNPN and CDR2 as SVGIG (reference sequence). V was pared by 1 base and J by 0 bases, with 10 bases between. The CDR3 DNA follows: TGTGCCTGGAGTGCTGGTCTGAGCTCCTACAATGAGCAGTTCTTC. As protein: CAWSAGLSSYNEQFF.

The chain couples TRBV29-1 to TRBJ2-5; no clear D gene. The J call may be in error: the DNA end matches TRBJ2-7 better. The CDR3 has 12 amino acids. Germline V gives CDR1 SQVTM, CDR2 ANQGSEA. Here the CDR3 DNA reads TGCAGCGTGAGTGAGAGTCCCTACGAGCAGTACTTC. It specifies CSVSESPYEQYF.